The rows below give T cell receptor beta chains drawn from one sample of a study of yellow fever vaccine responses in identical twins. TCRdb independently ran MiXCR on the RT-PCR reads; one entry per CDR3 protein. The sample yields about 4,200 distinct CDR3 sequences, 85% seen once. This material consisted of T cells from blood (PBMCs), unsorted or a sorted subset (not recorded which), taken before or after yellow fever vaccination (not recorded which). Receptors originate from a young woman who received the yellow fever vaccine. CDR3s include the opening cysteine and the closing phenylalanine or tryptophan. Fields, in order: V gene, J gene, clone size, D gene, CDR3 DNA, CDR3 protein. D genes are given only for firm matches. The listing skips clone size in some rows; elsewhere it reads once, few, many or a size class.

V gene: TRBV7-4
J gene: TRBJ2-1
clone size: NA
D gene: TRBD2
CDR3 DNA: TGTGCCAGCAGCTTAGGGACTAGCGGGAGGGACAATGAGCAGTTCTTC
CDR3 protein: CASSLGTSGRDNEQFF

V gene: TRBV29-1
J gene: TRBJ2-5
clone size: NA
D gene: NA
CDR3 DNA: TGCAGCGCCCATTCCTTGGAGACCCAGTACTTC
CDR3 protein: CSAHSLETQYF

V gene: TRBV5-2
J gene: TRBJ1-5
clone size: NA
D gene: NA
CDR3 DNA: TGTGCCAGCAACTTTCGGGGGGAAACCCAGCATTTT
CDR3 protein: CASNFRGETQHF

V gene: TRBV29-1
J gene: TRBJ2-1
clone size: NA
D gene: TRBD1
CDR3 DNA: TGCAGCCTAAGACAGGGTGGTGGTGAGCAGTTCTTC
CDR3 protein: CSLRQGGGEQFF

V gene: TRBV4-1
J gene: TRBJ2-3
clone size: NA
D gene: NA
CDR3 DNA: TGCGCCAGCAGCCTCATGGGCGGCGGAGGCACAGATACGCAGTATTTT
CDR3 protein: CASSLMGGGGTDTQYF

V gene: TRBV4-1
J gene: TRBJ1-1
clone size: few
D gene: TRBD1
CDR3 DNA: TGCGCCAGCAGCCAAGATCCGCAGGGGGCTGAAGCTTTCTTT
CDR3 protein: CASSQDPQGAEAFF

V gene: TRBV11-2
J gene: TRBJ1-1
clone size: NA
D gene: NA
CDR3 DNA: TGTGCCAGCAGCCCCCTGGGGGATGTAGGGACTGAAGCTTTCTTT
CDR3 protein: CASSPLGDVGTEAFF

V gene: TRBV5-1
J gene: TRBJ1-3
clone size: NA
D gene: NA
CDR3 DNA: TGCGCCAGCAGCTTGGCACGGGCTCTTGGAAACACCATATATTTT
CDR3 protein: CASSLARALGNTIYF

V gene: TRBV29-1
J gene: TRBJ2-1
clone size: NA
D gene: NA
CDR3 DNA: TGCAGCGTGCGTGGGAGCCCCCAAGTTTACAATGAGCAGTTCTTC
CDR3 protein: CSVRGSPQVYNEQFF

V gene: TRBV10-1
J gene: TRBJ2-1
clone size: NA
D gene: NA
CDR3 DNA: TGCGCCAGCAGTGAGCCTAGCGTTGGTGAGGATGAGCAGTTCTTC
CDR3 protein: CASSEPSVGEDEQFF

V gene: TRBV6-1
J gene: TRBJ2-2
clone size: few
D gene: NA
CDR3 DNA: TGTGCCAGCAGAAGGACTCAGAACACCGGGGAGCTGTTTTTT
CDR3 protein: CASRRTQNTGELFF

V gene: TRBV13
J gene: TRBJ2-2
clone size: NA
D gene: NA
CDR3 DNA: TGTGCCAGCAGCCACCAGACAGGATACACCGGGGAGCTGTTTTTT
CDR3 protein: CASSHQTGYTGELFF

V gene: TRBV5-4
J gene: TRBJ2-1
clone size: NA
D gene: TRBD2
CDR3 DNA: TGTGCCAGCAGCTCCCCCCCAGCTAGCGGGGGGGAATCCTACAATGAGCAGTTCTTC
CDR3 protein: CASSSPPASGGESYNEQFF

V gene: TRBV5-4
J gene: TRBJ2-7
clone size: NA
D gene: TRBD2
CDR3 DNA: TGTGCCAGCAGCTTGGCGACTAGCGGGGGCGAGCAGTACTTC
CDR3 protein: CASSLATSGGEQYF

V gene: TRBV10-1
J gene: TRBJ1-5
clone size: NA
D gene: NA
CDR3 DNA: TGCGCCAGCAGTGAGTCGACGTCTCGGGATCAGCCCCAGCATTTT
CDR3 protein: CASSESTSRDQPQHF

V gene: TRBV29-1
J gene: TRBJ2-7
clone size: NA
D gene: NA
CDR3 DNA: TGCAGCGTTGGGAGCTGGCGCTACGAGCAGTACTTC
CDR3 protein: CSVGSWRYEQYF

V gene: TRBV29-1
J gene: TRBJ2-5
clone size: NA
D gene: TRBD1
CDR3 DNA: TGCAGCGTTGAAGAGGACAGGCGGGAGACCCAGTACTTC
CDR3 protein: CSVEEDRRETQYF

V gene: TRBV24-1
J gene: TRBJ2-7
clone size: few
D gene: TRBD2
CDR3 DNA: TGTGCCACCAGTGATTTGAGCGCTAGCGGACGCTACGAGCAGTACTTC
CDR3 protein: CATSDLSASGRYEQYF

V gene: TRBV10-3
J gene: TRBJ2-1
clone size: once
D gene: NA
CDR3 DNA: TGTGCCATCCCGGGGGACAGCTACAATGAGCAGTTCTTC
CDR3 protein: CAIPGDSYNEQFF

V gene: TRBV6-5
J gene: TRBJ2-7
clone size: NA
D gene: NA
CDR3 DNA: TGTGCCAGCAGTTACTCGGTCGCAGGAGGGAGCTACGAGCAGTACTTC
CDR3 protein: CASSYSVAGGSYEQYF

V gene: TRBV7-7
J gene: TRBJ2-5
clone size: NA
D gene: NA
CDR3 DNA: TGTGCTAGCAGCTTATTAGACACCCAAGAGACCCAGTACTTC
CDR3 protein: CASSLLDTQETQYF

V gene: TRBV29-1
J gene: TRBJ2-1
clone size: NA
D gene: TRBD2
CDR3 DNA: TGCAGCGTTGAATCGACTAGCGTTATCGATGAGCAGTTCTTC
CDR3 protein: CSVESTSVIDEQFF

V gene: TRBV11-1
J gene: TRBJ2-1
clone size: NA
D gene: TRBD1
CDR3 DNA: TGTGCCAGCAGCTTGCCACAGGGGGCAATGAGTCCCTCCAATGAGCAGTTCTTC
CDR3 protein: CASSLPQGAMSPSNEQFF

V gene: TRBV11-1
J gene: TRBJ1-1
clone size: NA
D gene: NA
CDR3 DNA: TGTGCCAGCAGCTTAGCGTCAGGGAGGAACACTGAAGCTTTCTTT
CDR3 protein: CASSLASGRNTEAFF

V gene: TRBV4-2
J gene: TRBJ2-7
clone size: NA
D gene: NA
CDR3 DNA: TGTGCCAGCAGCCAACAGGGGAGATCCTACGAGCAGTACTTC
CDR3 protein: CASSQQGRSYEQYF

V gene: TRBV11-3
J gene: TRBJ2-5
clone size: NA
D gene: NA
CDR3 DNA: TGTGCCAGCAGCTTAGATCGGCAGACCCAGTACTTC
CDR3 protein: CASSLDRQTQYF

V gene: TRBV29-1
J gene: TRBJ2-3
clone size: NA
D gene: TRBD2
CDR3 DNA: TGCAGCGTTGATAGTAGACTAGCGGGCACAGATACGCAGTATTTT
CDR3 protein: CSVDSRLAGTDTQYF

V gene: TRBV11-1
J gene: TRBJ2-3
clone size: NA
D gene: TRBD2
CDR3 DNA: TGTGCCAGCTGTCCAGCGGGGGGGCCCACAGATACGCAGTATTTT
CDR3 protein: CASCPAGGPTDTQYF

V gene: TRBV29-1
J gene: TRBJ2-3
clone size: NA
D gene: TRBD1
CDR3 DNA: TGCAGCGTTGAGGGACAGCTCTCTAGCACAGATACGCAGTATTTT
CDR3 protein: CSVEGQLSSTDTQYF

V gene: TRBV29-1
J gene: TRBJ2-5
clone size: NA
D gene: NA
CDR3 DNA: TGCAGCGTTGTACAGGAGGATATGGAGACCCAGTACTTC
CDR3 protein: CSVVQEDMETQYF

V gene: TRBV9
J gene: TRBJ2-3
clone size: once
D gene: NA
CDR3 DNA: TGTGCCAGCAGCGTAGGGTCGGGGTCCCCCACAGATACGCAGTATTTT
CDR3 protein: CASSVGSGSPTDTQYF

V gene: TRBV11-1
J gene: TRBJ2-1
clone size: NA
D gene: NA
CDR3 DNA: TGTGCCAGCAGCTTTACTAGCAGCTACAATGAGCAGTTCTTC
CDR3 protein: CASSFTSSYNEQFF

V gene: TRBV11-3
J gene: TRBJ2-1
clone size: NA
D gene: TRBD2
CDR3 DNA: TGTGCCAGCAGCTTAGTTGCGGGAGGTTCCTACAATGAGCAGTTCTTC
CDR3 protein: CASSLVAGGSYNEQFF

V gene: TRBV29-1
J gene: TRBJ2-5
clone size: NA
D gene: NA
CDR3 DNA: TGCAGTGCCGTTTGGCGGGGACAAGAGACCCAGTACTTC
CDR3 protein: CSAVWRGQETQYF

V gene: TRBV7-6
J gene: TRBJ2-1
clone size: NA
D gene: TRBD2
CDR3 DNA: TGTGCCAGCAGCTTAGAAAGCGGGGGAAACAATGAGCAGTTCTTC
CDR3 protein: CASSLESGGNNEQFF

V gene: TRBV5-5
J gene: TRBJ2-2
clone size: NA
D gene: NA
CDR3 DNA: TGTGCCAGCAGCTCAGCCGGGACATCGAACACCGGGGAGCTGTTTTTT
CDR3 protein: CASSSAGTSNTGELFF

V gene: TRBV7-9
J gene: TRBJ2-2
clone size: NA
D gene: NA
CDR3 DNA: TGTGCCAGCAGGTCGGAGTCCACCGGGGAGCTGTTTTTT
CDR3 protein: CASRSESTGELFF

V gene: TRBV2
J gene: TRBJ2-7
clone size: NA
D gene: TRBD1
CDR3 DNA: TGTGCCAGCAGTGGACAGGGGGCCTACGAGCAGTACTTC
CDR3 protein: CASSGQGAYEQYF

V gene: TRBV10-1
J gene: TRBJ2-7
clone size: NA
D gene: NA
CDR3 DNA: TGCGCCAGCAGGGGGACCTACGAGCAGTACTTC
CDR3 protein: CASRGTYEQYF

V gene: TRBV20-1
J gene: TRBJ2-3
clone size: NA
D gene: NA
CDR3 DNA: TGCAGTGCTAGAGTCTCCGGCAGCACAGATACGCAGTATTTT
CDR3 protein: CSARVSGSTDTQYF

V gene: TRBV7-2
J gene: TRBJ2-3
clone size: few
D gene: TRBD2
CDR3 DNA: TGTGCCAGCAGCGGAAGCGGGAGGAGCTCAGATACGCAGTATTTT
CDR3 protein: CASSGSGRSSDTQYF

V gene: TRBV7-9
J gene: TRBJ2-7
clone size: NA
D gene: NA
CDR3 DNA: TGTGCCAGCAGCTGGGAGGGGGGCGAGCAGTACTTC
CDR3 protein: CASSWEGGEQYF

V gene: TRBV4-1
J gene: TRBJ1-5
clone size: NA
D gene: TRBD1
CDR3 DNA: TGCGCCAGCAGCCAAGTCTCCGGGACAGATAATCAGCCCCAGCATTTT
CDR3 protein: CASSQVSGTDNQPQHF

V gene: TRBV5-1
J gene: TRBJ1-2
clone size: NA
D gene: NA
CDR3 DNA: TGCGCCAGCAGCTTGGTGGCGGATGGCTACACCTTC
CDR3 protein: CASSLVADGYTF

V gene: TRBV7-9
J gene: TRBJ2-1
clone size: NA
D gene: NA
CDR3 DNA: TGTGCCAGCAGCGGGGGGAATGAGCAGTTCTTC
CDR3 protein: CASSGGNEQFF